This T cell receptor (beta chain) is from a study of fetal regulatory T cell absence and autoimmunity. About the research overall: Exocrine pancreas autoimmunity occurred in IPEX patients lacking clinical diabetes.

This clone was counted only a few times. The assay was immunoSEQ multiplex PCR, and TCRdb's table has in-frame clones only and misses some. The table records 45,000 to 50,000 clones, roughly 83% of them present only once. Trimming cost V 8 bases and J 6 bases, with 8 bases left between them. Germline V gene lookup returns CDR1 SGHVT and CDR2 SQSDAQ. The CDR3 consists of 12 residues. This chain connects TRBV7-4 to TRBJ1-6; possibly TRBD1 for D (6 bases). This sequence was found in a newborn boy with IPEX syndrome. Input material: cord blood. The CDR3 nucleotides are TGTGCCAGCGACAGGACTAATTCACCCCTCCACTTT. Protein sequence: CASDRTNSPLHF.